The rows below give T cell receptor beta chains drawn from one sample of a study of shared clonotypes between healthy human individuals. Assay: immunoSEQ multiplex PCR; the TCRdb copy retains only in-frame clones and omits some. The sample lists 2 million to 2.5 million clones; almost 96% were seen once. Sequencing was performed on naive CD4+ T cells sorted from blood. These TCRs come from a man between 18 and 35 years old in good health. Both conserved end residues are part of each CDR3. The order of the fields is D gene, clone size, V gene, J gene, CDR3 DNA, CDR3 protein. The D gene is left open where the match is weak. A clone size is listed for some rows: how often the clone was seen (once, few, many), or a class if it is expanded.

TRBD2	NA	TRBV29-1	TRBJ2-7	TGCAGCGTTGAGATTCGGGGACTATACGAGCAGTACTTC	CSVEIRGLYEQYF
NA	NA	TRBV6-1	TRBJ2-7	TGTGCCAGCAGTGCAACAGAGAGACTTACCTACGAGCAGTACTTC	CASSATERLTYEQYF
TRBD1	NA	TRBV30	TRBJ2-7	TGTGCCTTGGAGGGACAGGGGGCGCGCGAGCAGTACTTC	CALEGQGAREQYF
NA	NA	TRBV5-1	TRBJ2-1	TGCGCCAGCAGCTTGCAGGTGGGGAGTAATGAGCAGTTCTTC	CASSLQVGSNEQFF
NA	NA	TRBV5-5	TRBJ2-7	TGTGCCAGCAGCTTAGGCTGGGGGTTAAGCGAGCAGTACTTC	CASSLGWGLSEQYF
NA	NA	TRBV5-6	TRBJ1-3	TGTGCCAGCAGCCCATCGACAGACAATTCTGGAAACACCATATATTTT	CASSPSTDNSGNTIYF
TRBD1	NA	TRBV9	TRBJ2-2	TGTGCCAGCAGCGTAGACCCGGGACAGGCCACCGGGGAGCTGTTTTTT	CASSVDPGQATGELFF
NA	NA	TRBV9	TRBJ2-1	TGTGCCAGCAGCGTGACGGGGGCCCTTTACAATGAGCAGTTCTTC	CASSVTGALYNEQFF
TRBD2	NA	TRBV7-2	TRBJ2-7	TGTGCCAGCAGCTTATATACCGGGGGGGACGTGGCCTACGAGCAGTACTTC	CASSLYTGGDVAYEQYF
NA	NA	TRBV4-1	TRBJ1-4	TGCGCCAGCAGCCAACGGGGGATAGGAAAACTGTTTTTT	CASSQRGIGKLFF
NA	NA	TRBV18	TRBJ1-1	TGTGCCAGCTCCTACTCTGGCCGACCTGAAGCTTTCTTT	CASSYSGRPEAFF
TRBD2	NA	TRBV9	TRBJ2-1	TGTGCCAGCAGCGCCCGACTAGCGGGATACAATGAGCAGTTCTTC	CASSARLAGYNEQFF
TRBD1	NA	TRBV6-1	TRBJ2-7	TGTGCCAGCAAAGATGGACAGGGACACGACGAGCAGTACTTC	CASKDGQGHDEQYF
NA	NA	TRBV5-4	TRBJ2-5	TGTGCCAGCAGCTTGGACCAAGAGACCCAGTACTTC	CASSLDQETQYF
NA	NA	TRBV30	TRBJ2-6	TGTGCCTGGAGGTGGGGATTCTCTGGGGCCAACGTCCTGACTTTC	CAWRWGFSGANVLTF
NA	once	TRBV9	TRBJ2-5	TGTGCCAGCAGCCCGGGTGACGGAAGCCAAGAGACCCAGTACTTC	CASSPGDGSQETQYF
TRBD1	NA	TRBV5-6	TRBJ2-1	TGTGCCAGCAGCTTGTTTGGGACAGGGGCCTACAATGAGCAGTTCTTC	CASSLFGTGAYNEQFF
NA	NA	TRBV28	TRBJ1-2	TGTGCCAGCGGACGGCAGGGAGCTAACTATGGCTACACCTTC	CASGRQGANYGYTF
NA	NA	TRBV7-2	TRBJ1-6	TGTGCCAGCAGCTTCCGGCGAGGAGACTATAATTCACCCCTCCACTTT	CASSFRRGDYNSPLHF
TRBD2	NA	TRBV5-1	TRBJ2-3	TGCGCCAGCAGCTTGGAACCTAGCGGGAACACAGATACGCAGTATTTT	CASSLEPSGNTDTQYF
TRBD1	NA	TRBV30	TRBJ1-4	TGTGCCTCGACAGGGACGACTAATGAAAAACTGTTTTTT	CASTGTTNEKLFF
TRBD2	NA	TRBV9	TRBJ2-4	TGTGCCAGCAGCGCGGGGACTAGCGGGAATGCCATTCAGTACTTC	CASSAGTSGNAIQYF
TRBD1	NA	TRBV5-1	TRBJ2-7	TGCGCCACCAGGACAGGGGTAGAATACGAGCAGTACTTC	CATRTGVEYEQYF
NA	NA	TRBV30	TRBJ1-2	TGTGCCTTATTATATGTGGGCTACACCTTC	CALLYVGYTF
NA	NA	TRBV14	TRBJ2-2	TGTGCCAGCAGCCCCGAAACCGGGGAGCTGTTTTTT	CASSPETGELFF
NA	NA	TRBV10-3	TRBJ1-2	TGTGCCATCAGGGGACGAGGGGCAAGCTTGAACCCTAACTATGGCTACACCTTC	CAIRGRGASLNPNYGYTF
NA	NA	TRBV19	TRBJ1-2	TGTGCCAGTAGTATAGGCCCCTCCATGCATGGCTACACCTTC	CASSIGPSMHGYTF
NA	NA	TRBV18	TRBJ1-5	TGTGCCAGCTCGGCAGGGGAGGAACAGCCCCAGCATTTT	CASSAGEEQPQHF
TRBD1	NA	TRBV6-5	TRBJ1-2	TGTGCCAGCAGTATTGGACAGGGGGGGACCTATGGCTACACCTTC	CASSIGQGGTYGYTF